This section outlines one T cell receptor (beta chain) sequence together with its context. The junction shows a germline mismatch at one end, possibly a read error. CDR3 and TCR beta VDJ profiling relied on a genomic DNA template. MiXCR was run by TCRdb on the reads, yielding one entry per CDR3 protein. The sample holds about 180,000 distinct CDR3 sequences, about 45% seen once. This specimen comes from a study of CD8+CD57+ T cells in acquired aplastic anemia. The CDR3 extends over 15 amino acids. CDR1 is DFQATT, CDR2 SNEGSKA, per germline (reference sequence). Whoever was chosen for sequencing had shown CD8+CD57+ cell expansion by flow cytometry.

Sequencing used sorted CD4+, CD8+, or CD8+CD57+ T cells (not recorded which) from PBMCs. The chain is built from TRBV20-1 and TRBJ2-5; D remains unclear. This TCR was sampled from a human donor with aplastic anemia. The CDR3 region is CSARSPGPWREAQYF. CDR3 DNA: TGCAGTGCTAGATCCCCCGGGCCATGGCGAGAGGCCCAGTACTTC.